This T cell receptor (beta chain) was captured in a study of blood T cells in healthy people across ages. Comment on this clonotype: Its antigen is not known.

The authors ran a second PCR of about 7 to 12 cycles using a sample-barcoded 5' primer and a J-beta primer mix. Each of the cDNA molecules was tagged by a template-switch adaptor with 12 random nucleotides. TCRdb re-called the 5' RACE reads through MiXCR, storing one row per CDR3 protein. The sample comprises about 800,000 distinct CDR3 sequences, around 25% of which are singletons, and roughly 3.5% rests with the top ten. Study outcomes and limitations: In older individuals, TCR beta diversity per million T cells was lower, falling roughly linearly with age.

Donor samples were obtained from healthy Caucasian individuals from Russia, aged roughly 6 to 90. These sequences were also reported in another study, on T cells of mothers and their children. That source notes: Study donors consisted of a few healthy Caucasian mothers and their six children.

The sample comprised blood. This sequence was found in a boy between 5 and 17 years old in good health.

CDR3 sequence reads: CASSEDSYSYNEQFF. Here the CDR3 DNA reads TGCGCCAGCAGCGAAGACAGCTACTCCTACAATGAGCAGTTCTTC. J is TRBJ2-1 and V is TRBV5-1; tentative D call: TRBD1 (5 bases). The V and J ends lost 4 bases and 0 bases respectively, with 11 bases between them. This CDR3 is built from 15 residues. Germline V CDR1 and CDR2: SGHRS, YFSETQ.